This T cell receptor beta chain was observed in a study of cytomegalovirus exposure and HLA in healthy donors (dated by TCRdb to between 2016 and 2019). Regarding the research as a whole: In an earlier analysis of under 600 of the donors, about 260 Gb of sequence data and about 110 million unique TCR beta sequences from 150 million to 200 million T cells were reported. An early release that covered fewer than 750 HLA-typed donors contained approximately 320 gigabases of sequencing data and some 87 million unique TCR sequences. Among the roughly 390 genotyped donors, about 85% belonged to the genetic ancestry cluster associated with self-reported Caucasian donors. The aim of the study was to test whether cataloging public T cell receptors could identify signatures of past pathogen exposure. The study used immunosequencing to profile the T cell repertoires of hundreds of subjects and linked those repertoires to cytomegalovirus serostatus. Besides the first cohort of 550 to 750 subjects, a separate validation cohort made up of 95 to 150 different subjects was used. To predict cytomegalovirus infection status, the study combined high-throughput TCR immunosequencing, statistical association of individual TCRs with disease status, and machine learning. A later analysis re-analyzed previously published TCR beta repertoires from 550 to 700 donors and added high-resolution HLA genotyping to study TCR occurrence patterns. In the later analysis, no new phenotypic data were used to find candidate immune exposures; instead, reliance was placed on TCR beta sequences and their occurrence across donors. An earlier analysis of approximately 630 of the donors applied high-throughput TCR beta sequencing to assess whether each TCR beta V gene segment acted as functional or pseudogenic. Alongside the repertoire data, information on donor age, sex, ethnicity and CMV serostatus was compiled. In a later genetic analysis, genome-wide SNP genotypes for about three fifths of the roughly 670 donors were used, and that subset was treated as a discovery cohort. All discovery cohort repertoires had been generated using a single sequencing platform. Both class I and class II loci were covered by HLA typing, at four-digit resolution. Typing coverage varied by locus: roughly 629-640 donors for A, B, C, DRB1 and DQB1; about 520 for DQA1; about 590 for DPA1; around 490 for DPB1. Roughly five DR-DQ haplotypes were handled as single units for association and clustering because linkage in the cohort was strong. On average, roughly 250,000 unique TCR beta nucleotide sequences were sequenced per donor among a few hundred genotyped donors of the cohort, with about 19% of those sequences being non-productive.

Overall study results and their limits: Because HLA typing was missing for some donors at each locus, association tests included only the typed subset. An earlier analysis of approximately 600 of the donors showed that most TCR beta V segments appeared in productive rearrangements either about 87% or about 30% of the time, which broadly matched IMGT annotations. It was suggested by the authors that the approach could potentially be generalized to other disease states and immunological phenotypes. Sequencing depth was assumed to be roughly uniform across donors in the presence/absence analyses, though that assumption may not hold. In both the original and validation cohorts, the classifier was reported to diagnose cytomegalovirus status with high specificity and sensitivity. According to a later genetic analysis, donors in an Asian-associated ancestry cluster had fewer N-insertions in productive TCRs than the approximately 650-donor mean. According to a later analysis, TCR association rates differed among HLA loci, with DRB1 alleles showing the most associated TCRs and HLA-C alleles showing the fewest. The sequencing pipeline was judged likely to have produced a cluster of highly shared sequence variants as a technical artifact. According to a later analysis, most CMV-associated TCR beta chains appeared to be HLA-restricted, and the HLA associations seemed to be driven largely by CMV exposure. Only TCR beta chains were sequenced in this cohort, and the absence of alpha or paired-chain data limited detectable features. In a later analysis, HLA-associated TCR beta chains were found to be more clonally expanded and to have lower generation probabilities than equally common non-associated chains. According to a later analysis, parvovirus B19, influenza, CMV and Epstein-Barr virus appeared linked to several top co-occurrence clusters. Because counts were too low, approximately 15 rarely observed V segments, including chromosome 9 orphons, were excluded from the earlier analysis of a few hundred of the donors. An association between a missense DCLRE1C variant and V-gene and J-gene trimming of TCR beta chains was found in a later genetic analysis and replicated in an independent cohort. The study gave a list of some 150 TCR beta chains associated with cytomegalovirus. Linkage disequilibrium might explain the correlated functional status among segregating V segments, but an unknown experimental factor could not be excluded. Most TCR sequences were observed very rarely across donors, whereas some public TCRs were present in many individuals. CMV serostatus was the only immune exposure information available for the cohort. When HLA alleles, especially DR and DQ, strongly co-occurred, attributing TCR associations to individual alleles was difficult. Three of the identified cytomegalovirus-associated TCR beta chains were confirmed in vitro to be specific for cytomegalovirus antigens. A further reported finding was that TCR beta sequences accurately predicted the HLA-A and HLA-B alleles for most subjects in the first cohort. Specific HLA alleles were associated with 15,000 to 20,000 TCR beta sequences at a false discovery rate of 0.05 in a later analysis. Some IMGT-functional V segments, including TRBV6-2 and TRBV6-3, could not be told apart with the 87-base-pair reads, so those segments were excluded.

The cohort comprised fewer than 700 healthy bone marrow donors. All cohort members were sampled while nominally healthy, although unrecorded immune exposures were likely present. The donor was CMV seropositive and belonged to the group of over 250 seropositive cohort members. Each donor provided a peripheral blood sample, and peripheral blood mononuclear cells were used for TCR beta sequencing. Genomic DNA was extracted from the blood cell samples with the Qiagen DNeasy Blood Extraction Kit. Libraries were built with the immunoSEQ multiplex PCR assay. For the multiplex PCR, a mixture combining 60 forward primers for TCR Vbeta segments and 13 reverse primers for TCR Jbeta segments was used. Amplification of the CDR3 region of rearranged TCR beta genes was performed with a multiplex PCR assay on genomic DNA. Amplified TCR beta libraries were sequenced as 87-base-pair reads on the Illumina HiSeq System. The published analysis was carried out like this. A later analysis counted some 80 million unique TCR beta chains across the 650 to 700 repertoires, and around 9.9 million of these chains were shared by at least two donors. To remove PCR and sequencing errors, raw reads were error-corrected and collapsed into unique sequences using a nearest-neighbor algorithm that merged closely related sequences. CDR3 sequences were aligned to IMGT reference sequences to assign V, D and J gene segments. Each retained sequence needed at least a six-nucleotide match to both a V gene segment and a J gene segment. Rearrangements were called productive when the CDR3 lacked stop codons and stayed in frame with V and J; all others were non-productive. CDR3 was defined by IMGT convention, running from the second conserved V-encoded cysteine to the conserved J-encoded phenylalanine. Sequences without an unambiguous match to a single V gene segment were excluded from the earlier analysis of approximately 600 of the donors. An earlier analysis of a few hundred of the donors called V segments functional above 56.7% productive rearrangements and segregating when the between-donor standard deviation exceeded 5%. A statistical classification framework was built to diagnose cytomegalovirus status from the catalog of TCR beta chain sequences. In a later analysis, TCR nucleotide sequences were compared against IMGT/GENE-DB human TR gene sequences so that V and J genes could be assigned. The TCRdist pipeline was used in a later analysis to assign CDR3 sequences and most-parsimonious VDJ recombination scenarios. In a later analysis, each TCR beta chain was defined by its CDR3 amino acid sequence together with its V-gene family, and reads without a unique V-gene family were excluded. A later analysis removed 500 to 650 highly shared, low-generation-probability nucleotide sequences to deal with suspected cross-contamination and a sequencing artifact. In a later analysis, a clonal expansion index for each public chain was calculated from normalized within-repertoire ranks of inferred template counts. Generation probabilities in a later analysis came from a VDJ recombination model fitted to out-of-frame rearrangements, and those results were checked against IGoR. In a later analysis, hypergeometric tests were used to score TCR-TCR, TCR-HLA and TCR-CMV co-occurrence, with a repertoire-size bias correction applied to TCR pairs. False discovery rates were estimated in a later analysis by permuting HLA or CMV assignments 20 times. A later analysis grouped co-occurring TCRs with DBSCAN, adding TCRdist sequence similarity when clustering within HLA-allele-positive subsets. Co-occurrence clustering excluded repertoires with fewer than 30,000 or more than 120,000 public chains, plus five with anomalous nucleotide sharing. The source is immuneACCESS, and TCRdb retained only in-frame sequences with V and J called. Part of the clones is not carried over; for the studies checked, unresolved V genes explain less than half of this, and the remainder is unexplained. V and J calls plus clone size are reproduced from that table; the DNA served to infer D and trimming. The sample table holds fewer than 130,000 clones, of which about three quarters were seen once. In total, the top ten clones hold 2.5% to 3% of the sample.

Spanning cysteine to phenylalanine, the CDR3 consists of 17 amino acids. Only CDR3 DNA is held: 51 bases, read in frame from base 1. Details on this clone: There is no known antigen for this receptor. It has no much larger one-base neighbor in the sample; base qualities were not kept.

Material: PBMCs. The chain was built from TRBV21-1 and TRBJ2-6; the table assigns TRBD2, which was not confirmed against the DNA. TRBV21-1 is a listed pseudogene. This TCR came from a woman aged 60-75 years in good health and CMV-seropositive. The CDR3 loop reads CASSKVCGGSGANVLTF. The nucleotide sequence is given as TGTGCCAGCAGCAAAGTTTGCGGGGGTTCCGGGGCCAACGTCCTGACTTTC.